Here is one TCR beta chain with its context. Its target is unknown. This CDR3 is also generated by other DNA sequences in the sample. The data are from a study of shared clonotypes between healthy human individuals. For the study at large: Serving as donors were a couple of women and a few men, whose ages spanned 18 to 49. Each donor had three CD4 naive, three CD4 memory, two CD8 naive and one CD8 memory plate. General study findings and limits: In having few donors, the study represented limited genetic and exposure-history diversity.

CCR7-negative CD45RA+ TemRA cells were pooled with CD45RO+ cells for CD8 memory. Measured with immunoSEQ multiplex PCR; TCRdb has only the in-frame clones, and not every one. The sample lists about 380,000 clones, about 96% occurring once. Germline CDR1 is MDHEN and CDR2 is SYDVKM. V was clipped by 5 bases and J by 5 bases; unmatched bases: 3. The CDR3 is 13 amino acids. The genes are TRBV28 and TRBJ1-2, with TRBD1 identical over 9 bases. Sequences were obtained from memory CD8+ T cells sorted from blood. Subset described: CD45RO+ cells pooled with CCR7-negative TemRA cells. This clonotype was obtained from a young man in good health. This CDR3 is CASSLGQGYGYTF. CDR3 nucleotides: TGTGCCAGCAGTCTGGGACAGGGTTATGGCTACACCTTC.